One sample yielded the 14 T cell receptor beta chains listed below, sequenced in a study of long-term antiretroviral therapy in people with HIV (dated by TCRdb to 2022 to 2024). The immunoSEQ hsTCRB v3.0 assay was used at survey level resolution to sequence the TRB variable region. The source is immuneACCESS, and TCRdb retained only in-frame sequences with V and J called. Part of the clones is not carried over; for the studies checked, unresolved V genes explain less than half of this, and the remainder is unexplained. Counted in this sample were about 18,000 clones; approximately 80% of them appeared once. About an eighth of the sample is taken by the ten largest. The source was unsorted PBMCs, collected 0.3 years after starting antiretroviral therapy. Receptors were obtained from a woman in her forties or fifties with HIV.

The chain couples TRBV2 to TRBJ1-2, with D possibly TRBD1 on 6 matching bases. Germline-derived CDR1 and CDR2 are SNHLY and FYNNEI. Trimming pared 2 bases from V and 6 bases from J, leaving 13 bases between. The CDR3 has 14 amino acids. The CDR3 spells CASSEPWTANGYTF. CDR3 nucleotides: TGTGCCAGCAGTGAACCCTGGACAGCTAATGGCTACACCTTC.

The chain joins TRBV30 to TRBJ2-3, with 7 bases identical to TRBD2. V shed 0 bases, J shed 2 bases, and the junction held 5 bases outside the gene matches. The CDR3 has 15 amino acids. Looked up from germline, CDR1 is GTSNPN and CDR2 is SVGIG (reference sequence). CDR3 in amino acids: CAWSVPGGLTDTQYF. The CDR3 DNA reads TGTGCCTGGAGTGTACCGGGGGGTCTCACAGATACGCAGTATTTT.

This clone was seen once. In nucleotides, the CDR3 is TGTGCCTGGAGTGATCTAGCGGGTCTTAATGAGCAGTTCTTC. The encoded protein is CAWSDLAGLNEQFF. This chain joins TRBV30 and TRBJ2-1, with 8 bases matching TRBD2. The CDR3 extends over 14 amino acids. V shed 1 base and J 7 bases; nucleotides not matched to a gene: 6. Germline assignment: CDR1 GTSNPN and CDR2 SVGIG (reference sequence). Looking up the rest from reference TRBV30 and TRBJ2-1 gives the full variable domain: SQTIHQWPATLVQPVGSPLSLECTVEGTSNPNLYWYRQAAGRGLQLLFYSVGIGQISSEVPQNLSASRPQDRQFILSSKKLLLSDSGFYLCAWSDLAGLNEQFFGPGTRLTVL.

This clone was observed a few times. V is TRBV5-1 and J is TRBJ1-3; TRBD1 aligns across 7 bases. CDR1 SGHRS and CDR2 YFSETQ come from the germline V gene. The CDR3 has 15 amino acids. Trimming at V came to 0 bases and at J to 2 bases, leaving 2 bases not matched to a gene. CDR3 loop: CASSLDGTAGNTIYF. The CDR3 DNA reads as TGCGCCAGCAGCTTGGACGGGACAGCTGGAAACACCATATATTTT.

This chain connects TRBV18 to TRBJ2-3; maybe TRBD2 (7 bases). There are 18 residues in the CDR3. Germline values: CDR1 KGHSH, CDR2 LQKENI. Trimming removed 1 base from V and 2 bases from J, with 19 bases in between. CDR3 coding DNA: TGTGCCAGCTCACCACGGGTAGGTCGGGGGGCCCTCACAGATACGCAGTATTTT. The encoded protein is CASSPRVGRGALTDTQYF.

The chain combines TRBV18 with TRBJ1-6, with D possibly matching TRBD1 (6 bases). Germline V gives CDR1 KGHSH, CDR2 LQKENI. V was pared by 0 bases and J by 5 bases, with 11 bases between. The CDR3 is made up of 16 amino acids. The CDR3 sequence: CASSPPGHANNSPLHF. In nucleotides, the CDR3 is TGTGCCAGCTCACCACCGGGACACGCAAATAATTCACCCCTCCACTTT. The full variable domain, its missing parts supplied by reference TRBV18 and TRBJ1-6, is NAGVMQNPRHLVRRRGQEARLRCSPMKGHSHVYWYRQLPEEGLKFMVYLQKENIIDESGMPKERFSAEFPKEGPSILRIQQVVRGDSAAYFCASSPPGHANNSPLHFGNGTRLTVT.

This clone has a single count. CDR3 sequence reads: CASGFWLAETSTDTQYF. The CDR3 coding sequence is TGTGCTAGTGGTTTTTGGCTAGCGGAGACTAGCACAGATACGCAGTATTTT. This sequence joins TRBV12-5 and TRBJ2-3; 7 nucleotides align to TRBD2. The CDR3 runs to 17 residues. The V segment lost 3 bases and the J segment 0 bases; nucleotides outside the gene matches: 9. The germline V gene encodes CDR1 LGHNT and CDR2 FRNRAP.

V is TRBV5-6 and J is TRBJ2-2; tentatively, D is TRBD2 (6 bases). Germline V lookup: CDR1 SGHDT, CDR2 YYEEEE. V dropped 0 bases and J dropped 5 bases, with 11 bases sitting between them. This CDR3 is 15 amino acids long. For the CDR3, the DNA is TGTGCCAGCAGCTTGGTTCCAGGGAGGACCGGGGAGCTGTTTTTT. It encodes CASSLVPGRTGELFF.

This clone was observed once. This chain connects TRBV6-5 to TRBJ2-5; D might be TRBD2 (6 bases). V lost 6 bases, J lost 1 base, and 9 bases lay in between. This CDR3 has 13 residues. CDR1 MNHEY and CDR2 SVGAGI come from the germline V gene. CDR3 sequence: CASSLGLQETQYF. CDR3 coding DNA: TGTGCCAGCAGCCTGGGACTCCAAGAGACCCAGTACTTC.

The chain links TRBV9 to TRBJ1-2; D might be TRBD1 (6 bases). The CDR3 is 14 residues long. Germline V CDR1 and CDR2: SGDLS, YYNGEE. V was cut by 0 bases and J by 5 bases, with 11 bases left in between. The CDR3 is CASSVDPGDYGYTF. In DNA, the CDR3 is TGTGCCAGCAGCGTAGATCCAGGGGATTATGGCTACACCTTC.

The chain combines TRBV18 with TRBJ1-6; D perhaps matches TRBD1 (6 bases). Germline V gene data show CDR1 as KGHSH and CDR2 as LQKENI. Trimming removed 1 base at V and 0 bases at J, with 13 bases between. The CDR3 contains 18 residues. In nucleotides, the CDR3 is TGTGCCAGCTCACCACTCAAACAGGGCAGCTCCTATAATTCACCCCTCCACTTT. It is translated as CASSPLKQGSSYNSPLHF.

The chain couples TRBV5-3 to TRBJ2-1; 8 bases match TRBD1. TRBV5-3 falls under the ORF class, with uncertain function. The CDR3 totals 15 residues. V shed 0 bases and J 9 bases; nucleotides not matched to a gene: 8. CDR3 residues: CARSLAGRGQGEQFF. As DNA, the CDR3 is TGTGCCAGAAGCTTGGCGGGCAGGGGGCAGGGTGAGCAGTTCTTC.

This clone was counted only a few times. The rearrangement uses TRBV19 and TRBJ2-3; the D gene is possibly TRBD1 (5 bases). CDR3 length: 20 amino acids. Germline assignment: CDR1 LNHDA and CDR2 SQIVND (reference sequence). V lost 2 bases and J lost 0, with 24 bases in between. The CDR3 spells CASSILGQGLTLTSTDTQYF. As DNA, the CDR3 is TGTGCCAGTAGTATATTGGGGCAGGGCCTCACTCTTACTAGCACAGATACGCAGTATTTT.

This clone was detected only a few times. The V gene is TRBV19, the J gene TRBJ2-7; TRBD2 might be the D (5 bases). Germline assignment: CDR1 LNHDA and CDR2 SQIVND (reference sequence). Between the trimmed V and J ends, which lost 7 bases and 3 bases, there was a span of 13 bases. The CDR3 has 13 amino acids. CDR3 nucleotide sequence: TGTGCCAGTACCCCCTCGGGGAGCTACGAGCAGTACTTC. It is translated as CASTPSGSYEQYF.